The 2 T cell receptor beta chains given below trace back to one sample, sequenced in a study of cytomegalovirus exposure and HLA in healthy donors. Use of 60 Vbeta and 13 Jbeta primers characterized the PCR. TCRdb's copy holds only in-frame clones and misses some; the assay was immunoSEQ multiplex PCR. In the table there are more than 90,000 clones, 76% of which are singletons. Sequenced material: PBMCs. The source of these receptors is a man aged 50-59 years in good health and CMV-seropositive.

V gene TRBV28 combines with J gene TRBJ2-7; TRBD1 matches 7 bases. From germline, CDR1 is MDHEN and CDR2 SYDVKM. The V segment lost 5 bases and the J segment 2 bases; nucleotides outside the gene matches: 9. CDR3 length equals 15 residues. In DNA form, the CDR3 reads TGTGCCAGCAGTGTCCTCTCGACAGGGACCTACGAGCAGTACTTC. Its translation is CASSVLSTGTYEQYF.

The rearrangement links TRBV29-1 to TRBJ2-1; TRBD1 matches 7 bases. Germline loops: CDR1 SQVTM, CDR2 ANQGSEA. V lost 2 bases to trimming and J lost 3 bases; unmatched junction nucleotides: 10. The CDR3 contains 16 residues. CDR3 bases: TGCAGCGTTGAAACCCCAGACAGGGTAGTCTACAATGAGCAGTTCTTC. Amino acids: CSVETPDRVVYNEQFF.